This T cell receptor beta chain was recorded in a study of T cells after yellow fever vaccination. In TCRdb, the 5' RACE reads were re-called with MiXCR into one record per CDR3 protein. The sample has just over 300,000 distinct CDR3 sequences, roughly 4% seen once. Per germline, CDR1 SNHLY and CDR2 FYNNEI. The CDR3 contains 11 residues. Trimming shortened V by 6 bases and J by 4 bases, and 5 bases separated the two germline ends. V and J are TRBV2 and TRBJ2-3, with D perhaps matching TRBD1 (5 bases). This material consisted of PBMCs, taken on the day of the yellow fever booster vaccination. This TCR came from a man aged 18-30 years who received the YFV17D yellow fever vaccine. The CDR3 is CASRGPDTQYF. Written as DNA, the CDR3 is TGTGCCAGCAGGGGGCCAGATACGCAGTATTTT. Combining the CDR3 with reference TRBV2 and TRBJ2-3 gives the whole variable domain EPEVTQTPSHQVTQMGQEVILRCVPISNHLYFYWYRQILGQKVEFLVSFYNNEISEKSEIFDDQFSVERPDGSNFTLKIRSTKLEDSAMYFCASRGPDTQYFGPGTRLTVL.